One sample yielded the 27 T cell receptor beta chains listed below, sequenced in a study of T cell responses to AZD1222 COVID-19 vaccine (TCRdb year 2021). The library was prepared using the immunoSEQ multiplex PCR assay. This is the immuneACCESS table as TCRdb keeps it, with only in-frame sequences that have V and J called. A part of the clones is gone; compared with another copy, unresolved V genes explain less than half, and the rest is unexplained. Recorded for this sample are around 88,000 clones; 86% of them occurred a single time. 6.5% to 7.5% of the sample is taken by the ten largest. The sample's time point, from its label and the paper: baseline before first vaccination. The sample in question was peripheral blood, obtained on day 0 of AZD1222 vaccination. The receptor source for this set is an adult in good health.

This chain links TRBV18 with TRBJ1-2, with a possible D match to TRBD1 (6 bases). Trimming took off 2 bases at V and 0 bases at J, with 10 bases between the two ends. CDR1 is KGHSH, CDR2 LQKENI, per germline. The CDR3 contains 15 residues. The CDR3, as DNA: TGTGCCAGCTCACCATTTGGACAGTCTAACTATGGCTACACCTTC. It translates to CASSPFGQSNYGYTF. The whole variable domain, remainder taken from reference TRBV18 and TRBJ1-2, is NAGVMQNPRHLVRRRGQEARLRCSPMKGHSHVYWYRQLPEEGLKFMVYLQKENIIDESGMPKERFSAEFPKEGPSILRIQQVVRGDSAAYFCASSPFGQSNYGYTFGSGTRLTVV.

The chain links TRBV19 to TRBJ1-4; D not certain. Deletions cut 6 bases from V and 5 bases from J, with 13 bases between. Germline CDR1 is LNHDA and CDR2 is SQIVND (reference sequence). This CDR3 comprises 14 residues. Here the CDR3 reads CASSPGWANEKLFF. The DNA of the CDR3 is TGTGCCAGTAGCCCAGGTTGGGCAAATGAAAAACTGTTTTTT. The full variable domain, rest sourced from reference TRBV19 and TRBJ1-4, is DGGITQSPKYLFRKEGQNVTLSCEQNLNHDAMYWYRQDPGQGLRLIYYSQIVNDFQKGDIAEGYSVSREKKESFPLTVTSAQKNPTAFYLCASSPGWANEKLFFGSGTQLSVL.

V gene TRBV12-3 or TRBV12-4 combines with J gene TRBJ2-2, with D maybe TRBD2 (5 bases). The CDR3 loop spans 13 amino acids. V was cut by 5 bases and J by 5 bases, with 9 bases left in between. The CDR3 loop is CASSRDDTGELFF. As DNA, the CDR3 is TGTGCCAGCAGTCGGGATGATACCGGGGAGCTGTTTTTT.

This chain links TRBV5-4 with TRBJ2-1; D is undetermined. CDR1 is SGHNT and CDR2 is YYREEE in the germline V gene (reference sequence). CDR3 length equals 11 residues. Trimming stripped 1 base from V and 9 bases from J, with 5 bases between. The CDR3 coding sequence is TGTGCCAGCAGCTTGCAAAGTGAGCAGTTCTTC. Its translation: CASSLQSEQFF.

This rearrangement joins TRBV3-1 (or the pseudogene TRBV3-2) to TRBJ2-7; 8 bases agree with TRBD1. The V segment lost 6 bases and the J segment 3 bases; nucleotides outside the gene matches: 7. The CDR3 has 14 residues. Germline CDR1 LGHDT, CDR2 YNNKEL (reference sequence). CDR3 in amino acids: CASSSQGALYEQYF. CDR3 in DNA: TGTGCCAGCAGTTCCCAGGGGGCCCTCTACGAGCAGTACTTC.

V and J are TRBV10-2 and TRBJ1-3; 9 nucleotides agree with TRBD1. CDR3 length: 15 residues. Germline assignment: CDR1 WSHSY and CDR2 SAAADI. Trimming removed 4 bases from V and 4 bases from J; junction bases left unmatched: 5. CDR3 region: CASSVWTGEGNTIYF. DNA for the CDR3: TGCGCCAGCAGTGTCTGGACAGGGGAAGGAAACACCATATATTTT.

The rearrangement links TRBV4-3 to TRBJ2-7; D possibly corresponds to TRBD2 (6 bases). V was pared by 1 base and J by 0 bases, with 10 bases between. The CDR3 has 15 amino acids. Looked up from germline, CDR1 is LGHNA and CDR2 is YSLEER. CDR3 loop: CASSQGRDSSYEQYF. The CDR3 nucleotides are TGCGCCAGCAGCCAAGGGAGGGATAGCTCCTACGAGCAGTACTTC.

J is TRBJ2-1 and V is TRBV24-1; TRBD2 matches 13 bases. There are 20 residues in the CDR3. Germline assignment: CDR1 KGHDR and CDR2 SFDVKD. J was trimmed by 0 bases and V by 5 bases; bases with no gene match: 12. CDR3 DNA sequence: TGTGCCACCAGTGGCCGACAGACTAGCGGGGGGCCCAGCTCCTACAATGAGCAGTTCTTC. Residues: CATSGRQTSGGPSSYNEQFF.

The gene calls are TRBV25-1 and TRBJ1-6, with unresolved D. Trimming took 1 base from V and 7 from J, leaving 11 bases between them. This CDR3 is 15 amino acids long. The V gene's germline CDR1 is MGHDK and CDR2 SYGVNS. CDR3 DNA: TGTGCCAGCAGTGAATCTCGGCGGGCGAATTCACCCCTCCACTTT. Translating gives CASSESRRANSPLHF. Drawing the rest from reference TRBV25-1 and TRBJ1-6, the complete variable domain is EADIYQTPRYLVIGTGKKITLECSQTMGHDKMYWYQQDPGMELHLIHYSYGVNSTEKGDLSSESTVSRIRTEHFPLTLESARPSHTSQYLCASSESRRANSPLHFGNGTRLTVT.

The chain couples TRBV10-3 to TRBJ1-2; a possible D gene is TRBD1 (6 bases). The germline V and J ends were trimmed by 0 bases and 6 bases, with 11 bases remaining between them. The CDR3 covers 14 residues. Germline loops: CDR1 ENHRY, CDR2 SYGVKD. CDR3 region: CAISESGGGDGYTF. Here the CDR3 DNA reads TGTGCCATCAGTGAGTCTGGAGGGGGAGATGGCTACACCTTC.

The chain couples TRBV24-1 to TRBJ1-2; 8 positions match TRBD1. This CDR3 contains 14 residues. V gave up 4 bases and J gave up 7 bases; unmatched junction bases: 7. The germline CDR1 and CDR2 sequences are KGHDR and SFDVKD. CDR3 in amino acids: CATSDSGGAFGYTF. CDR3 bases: TGTGCCACCAGTGACTCAGGGGGCGCTTTTGGCTACACCTTC.

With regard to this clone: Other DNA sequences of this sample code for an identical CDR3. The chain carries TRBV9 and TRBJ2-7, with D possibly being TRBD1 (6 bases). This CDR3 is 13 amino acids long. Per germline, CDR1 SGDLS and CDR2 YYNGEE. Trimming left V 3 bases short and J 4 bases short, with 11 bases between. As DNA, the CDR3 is TGTGCCAGCAGCGCCGAGCAGGGGTACGAGCAGTACTTC. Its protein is CASSAEQGYEQYF.

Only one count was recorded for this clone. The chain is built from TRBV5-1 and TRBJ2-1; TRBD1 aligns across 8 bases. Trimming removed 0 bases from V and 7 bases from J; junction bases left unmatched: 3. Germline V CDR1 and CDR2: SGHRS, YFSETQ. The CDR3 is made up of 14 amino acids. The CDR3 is CASSLGQGANEQFF. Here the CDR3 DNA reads TGCGCCAGCAGCTTGGGTCAGGGGGCAAATGAGCAGTTCTTC. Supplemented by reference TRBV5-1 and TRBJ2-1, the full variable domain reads KAGVTQTPRYLIKTRGQQVTLSCSPISGHRSVSWYQQTPGQGLQFLFEYFSETQRNKGNFPGRFSGRQFSNSRSEMNVSTLELGDSALYLCASSLGQGANEQFFGPGTRLTVL.

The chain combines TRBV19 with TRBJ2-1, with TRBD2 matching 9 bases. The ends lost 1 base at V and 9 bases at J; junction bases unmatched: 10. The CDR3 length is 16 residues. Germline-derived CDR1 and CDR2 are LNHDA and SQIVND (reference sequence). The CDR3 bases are TGTGCCAGTAGTATAGGGCTAGCGGGGACAACAGCTGAGCAGTTCTTC. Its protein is CASSIGLAGTTAEQFF.

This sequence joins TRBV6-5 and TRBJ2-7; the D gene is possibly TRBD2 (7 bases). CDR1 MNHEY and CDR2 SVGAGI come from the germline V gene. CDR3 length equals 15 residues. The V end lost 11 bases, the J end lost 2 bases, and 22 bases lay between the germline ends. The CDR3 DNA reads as TGTGCCGGTAGGGGGGGAACAGGGAAACCCTACGAGCAGTACTTC. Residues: CAGRGGTGKPYEQYF.

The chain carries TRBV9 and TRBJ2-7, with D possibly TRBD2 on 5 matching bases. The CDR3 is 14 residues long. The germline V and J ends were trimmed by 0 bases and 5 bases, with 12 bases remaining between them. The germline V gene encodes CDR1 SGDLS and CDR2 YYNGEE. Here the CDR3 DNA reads TGTGCCAGCAGCGTAGGAGGGAGCTCGAACGAGCAGTACTTC. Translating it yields CASSVGGSSNEQYF.

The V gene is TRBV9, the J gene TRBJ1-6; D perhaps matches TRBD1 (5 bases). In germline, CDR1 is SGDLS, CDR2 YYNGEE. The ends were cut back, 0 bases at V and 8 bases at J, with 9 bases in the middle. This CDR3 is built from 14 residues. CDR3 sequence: CASSVDGGYSPLHF. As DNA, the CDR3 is TGTGCCAGCAGCGTAGACGGGGGTTATTCACCCCTCCACTTT.

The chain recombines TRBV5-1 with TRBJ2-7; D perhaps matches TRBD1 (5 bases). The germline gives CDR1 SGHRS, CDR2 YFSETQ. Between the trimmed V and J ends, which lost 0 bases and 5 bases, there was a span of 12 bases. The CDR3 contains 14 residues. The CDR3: CASSLDGHIDEQYF. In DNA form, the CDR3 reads TGCGCCAGCAGCTTGGACGGACATATCGACGAGCAGTACTTC.

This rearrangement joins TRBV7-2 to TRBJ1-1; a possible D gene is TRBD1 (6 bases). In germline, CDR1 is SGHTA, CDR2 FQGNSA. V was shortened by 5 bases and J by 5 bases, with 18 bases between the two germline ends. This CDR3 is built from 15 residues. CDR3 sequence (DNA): TGTGCCAGCAGCCCCCCCGCCGGGGGCGAAACTGAAGCTTTCTTT. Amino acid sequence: CASSPPAGGETEAFF. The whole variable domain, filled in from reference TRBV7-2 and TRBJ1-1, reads GAGVSQSPSNKVTEKGKDVELRCDPISGHTALYWYRQSLGQGLEFLIYFQGNSAPDKSGLPSDRFSAERTGGSVSTLTIQRTQQEDSAVYLCASSPPAGGETEAFFGQGTRLTVV.

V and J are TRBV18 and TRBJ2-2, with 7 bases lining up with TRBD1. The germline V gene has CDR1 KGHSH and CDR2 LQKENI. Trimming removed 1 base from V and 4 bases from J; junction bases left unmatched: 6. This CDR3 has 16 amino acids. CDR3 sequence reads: CASSPQGAQVTGELFF. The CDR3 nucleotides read TGTGCCAGCTCACCACAGGGGGCGCAGGTCACCGGGGAGCTGTTTTTT.

CDR3 loop: CASSQDLGGNYNEQFF. The CDR3 DNA reads TGTGCCAGCAGCCAAGATTTGGGCGGGAATTACAATGAGCAGTTCTTC. The chain has TRBV3-1 (or the pseudogene TRBV3-2) and TRBJ2-1; perhaps TRBD2 as D (6 bases). The length of the CDR3 is 16 residues. CDR1 and CDR2 (germline): LGHDT, YNNKEL (reference sequence). The V end lost 0 bases, the J end lost 4 bases, and 13 bases lay between the germline ends.

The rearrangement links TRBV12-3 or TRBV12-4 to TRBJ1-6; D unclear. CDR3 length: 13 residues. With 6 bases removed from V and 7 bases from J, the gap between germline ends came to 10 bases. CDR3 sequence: CASSTNENSPLHF. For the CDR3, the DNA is TGTGCCAGCAGCACGAACGAAAATTCACCCCTCCACTTT.

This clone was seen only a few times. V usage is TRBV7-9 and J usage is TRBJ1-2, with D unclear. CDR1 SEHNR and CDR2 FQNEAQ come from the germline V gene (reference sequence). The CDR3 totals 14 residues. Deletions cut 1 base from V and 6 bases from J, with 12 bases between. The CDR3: CASSLVIRGDGYTF. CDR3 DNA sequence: TGTGCCAGCAGCTTAGTAATCCGAGGAGATGGCTACACCTTC.

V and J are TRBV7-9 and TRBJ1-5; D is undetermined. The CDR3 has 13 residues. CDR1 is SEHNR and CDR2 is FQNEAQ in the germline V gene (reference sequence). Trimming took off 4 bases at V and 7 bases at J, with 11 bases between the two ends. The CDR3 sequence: CASSYEELQPQHF. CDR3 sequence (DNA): TGTGCCAGCAGCTACGAGGAGCTCCAGCCCCAGCATTTT. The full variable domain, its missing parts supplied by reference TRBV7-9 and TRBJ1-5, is DTGVSQNPRHKITKRGQNVTFRCDPISEHNRLYWYRQTLGQGPEFLTYFQNEAQLEKSRLLSDRFSAERPKGSFSTLEIQRTEQGDSAMYLCASSYEELQPQHFGDGTRLSIL.

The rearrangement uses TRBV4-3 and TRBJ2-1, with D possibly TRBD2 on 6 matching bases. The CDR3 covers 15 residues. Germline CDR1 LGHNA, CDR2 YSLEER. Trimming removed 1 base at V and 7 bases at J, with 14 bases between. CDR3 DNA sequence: TGCGCCAGCAGCCAAGGGGCGGGGATTTGGAATGAGCAGTTCTTC. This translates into CASSQGAGIWNEQFF.

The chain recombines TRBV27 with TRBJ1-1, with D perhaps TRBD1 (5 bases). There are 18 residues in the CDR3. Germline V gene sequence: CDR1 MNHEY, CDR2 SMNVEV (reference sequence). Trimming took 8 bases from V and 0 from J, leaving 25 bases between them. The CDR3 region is CASANVDSVQGMNTEAFF. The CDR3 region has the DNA TGTGCCAGCGCTAACGTCGATTCTGTGCAGGGAATGAACACTGAAGCTTTCTTT.

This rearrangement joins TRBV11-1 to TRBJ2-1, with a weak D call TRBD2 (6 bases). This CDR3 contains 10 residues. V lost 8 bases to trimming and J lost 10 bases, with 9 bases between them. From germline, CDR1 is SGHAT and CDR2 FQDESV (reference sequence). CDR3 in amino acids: CASGGLEQFF. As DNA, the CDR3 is TGTGCCAGCGGGGGGTTAGAGCAGTTCTTC.